This note documents a single TCR beta chain sequence. The specificity of this receptor is unknown. Base qualities are missing; no much larger clone stands one base away. This sample stems from a study of OX40 agonist ivuxolimab in advanced cancers. Describing the broader study: The costimulatory receptor OX40 (CD134) was targeted by ivuxolimab, a fully human IgG2 agonistic monoclonal antibody. Intravenous ivuxolimab was administered to patients every 2 weeks at six dose levels: 0.01, 0.1, 0.3, 1.5, 3 and 10 mg/kg. Among the roughly 50 dose-escalation patients, about 20 had hepatocellular carcinoma, about 15 melanoma, 9 renal cell carcinoma and 9 head and neck cancer. A male proportion of 82.7% and a mean age of approximately 61 years, ranging from roughly 23 to 79, were recorded for the dose-escalation cohort. Prior anti-PD-1, anti-PD-L1 or anti-CTLA-4 therapy was permitted, and 35% to 40% of dose-escalation patients had received checkpoint inhibitors. Partial responses were achieved by three dose-escalation patients, of whom one had hepatocellular carcinoma and two had cutaneous melanoma. The point of sequencing TCRbeta in the periphery was to test whether ivuxolimab changed TCR sequence diversity and drove clonal T-cell expansion. The paper covers the monotherapy dose-escalation part of the phase I ivuxolimab trial, which included N ≈ 57 patients.

V loses 4 bases, J loses 2 bases, and the germline ends lie 17 bases apart. In the germline V gene, CDR1 corresponds to SGHAT and CDR2 to FQNNGV. From cysteine to phenylalanine, the CDR3 is 17 amino acids long. Only CDR3 DNA remains: 51 bases, in frame from the first base. The trial excluded patients who had a history of autoimmune disease or who were on systemic immunosuppression. In every dose cohort, peripheral blood was drawn for TCR sequencing at baseline, cycle 4 day 1, and cycle 7 day 1. Samples were obtained from an open-label, multicenter, first-in-human phase I dose-escalation trial of ivuxolimab. Adults with locally advanced or metastatic head and neck squamous cell, hepatocellular, melanoma or renal cell carcinoma were enrolled in the trial. Before TCR sequencing, CD4+ T cells and CD8+ T cells from peripheral blood were sorted into separate populations. Genomic DNA was extracted from sorted cells for sequencing of the TCRbeta CDR3 region. TCRbeta CDR3 regions were sequenced using the immunoSEQ Assay. The table was pulled from immuneACCESS by TCRdb, which kept in-frame rearrangements only. Such tables lose some clones; where checked, under half of the loss comes from unresolved V genes, and the rest has no known cause. This sample gives roughly 6,000 clones in total; about 80% of them show up just once. The top ten constitute 20% to 25% of the sample.

Broad study findings and their caveats: Antigen specificity was not determined for the clonally expanded peripheral T cells. In the 0.1-3.0 mg/kg groups, partial responders had among the lowest normalized peripheral clonal expansion, particularly in CD8+ T cells. At doses from 0.1 to 3.0 mg/kg, clonal expansion was seen in both CD4+ and CD8+ blood T cells between baseline and week 6. Low levels of normalized T-cell clonal expansion were also seen in some nonresponding patients. After ivuxolimab, expanded clones were on average more numerous among CD8+ T cells than among CD4+ T cells.

This sequence uses TRBV11-2 and TRBJ1-4; the D segment could be TRBD1, given 5 matching bases. Sequenced material: CD4+ or CD8+ T cells sorted from blood, taken in a trial of the OX40 agonist ivuxolimab. The clonotype was recovered from an adult with an advanced solid tumor such as melanoma, head and neck, liver or kidney cancer. The CDR3 reads CASSSGTLWATNEKLFF. The DNA sequence is TGTGCCAGCAGCTCCGGGACTTTATGGGCCACTAATGAAAAACTGTTTTTT.